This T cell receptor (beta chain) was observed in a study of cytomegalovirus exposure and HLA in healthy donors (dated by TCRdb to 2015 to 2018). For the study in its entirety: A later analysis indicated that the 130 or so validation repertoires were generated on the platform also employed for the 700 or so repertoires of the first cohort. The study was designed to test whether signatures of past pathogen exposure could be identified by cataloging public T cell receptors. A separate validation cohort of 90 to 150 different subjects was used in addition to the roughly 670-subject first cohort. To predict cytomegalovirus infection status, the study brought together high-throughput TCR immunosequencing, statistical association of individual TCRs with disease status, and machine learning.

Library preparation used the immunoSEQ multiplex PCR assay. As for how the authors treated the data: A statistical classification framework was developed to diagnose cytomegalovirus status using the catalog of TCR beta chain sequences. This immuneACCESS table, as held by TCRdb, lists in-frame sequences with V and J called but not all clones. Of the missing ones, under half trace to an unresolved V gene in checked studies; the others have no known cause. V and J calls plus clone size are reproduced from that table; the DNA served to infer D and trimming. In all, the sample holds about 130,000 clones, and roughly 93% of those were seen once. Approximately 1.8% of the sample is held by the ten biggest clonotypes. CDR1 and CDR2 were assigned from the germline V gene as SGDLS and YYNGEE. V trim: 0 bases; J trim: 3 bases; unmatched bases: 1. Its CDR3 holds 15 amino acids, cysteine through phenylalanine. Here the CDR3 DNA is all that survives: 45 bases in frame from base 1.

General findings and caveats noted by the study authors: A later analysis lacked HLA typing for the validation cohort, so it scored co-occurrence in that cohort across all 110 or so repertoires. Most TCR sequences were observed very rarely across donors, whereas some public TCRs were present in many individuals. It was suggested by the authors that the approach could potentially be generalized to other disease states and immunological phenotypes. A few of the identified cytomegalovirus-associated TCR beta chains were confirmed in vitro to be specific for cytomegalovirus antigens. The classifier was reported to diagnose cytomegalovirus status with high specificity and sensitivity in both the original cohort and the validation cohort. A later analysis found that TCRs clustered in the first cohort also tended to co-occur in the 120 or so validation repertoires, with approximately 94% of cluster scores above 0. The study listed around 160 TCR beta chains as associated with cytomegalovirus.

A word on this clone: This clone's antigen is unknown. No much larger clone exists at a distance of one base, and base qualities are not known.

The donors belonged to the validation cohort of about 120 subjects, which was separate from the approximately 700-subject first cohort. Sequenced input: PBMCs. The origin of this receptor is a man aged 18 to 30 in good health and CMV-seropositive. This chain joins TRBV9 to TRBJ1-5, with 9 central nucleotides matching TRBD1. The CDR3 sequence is CASSVGDRDNQPQHF. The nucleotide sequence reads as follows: TGTGCCAGCAGCGTAGGGGACAGGGACAATCAGCCCCAGCATTTT.